A selection of T cell receptor beta chains follows, all from one sample in a study of early T cells in non-severe SARS-CoV-2 infection. TCRdb itself ran the 5' RACE reads through MiXCR, one entry per CDR3 protein. The table includes tens of thousands of distinct CDR3 sequences, about 14% detected once. Sequenced here: whole blood, sampled at baseline. These receptors were taken from an adult who was a healthcare worker with PCR-confirmed SARS-CoV-2 infection or an uninfected control (not recorded which). Each CDR3 is given with its conserved first and last residue. A D gene is named only where the DNA matches it firmly. Only part of the rows carry a size: once, few, many, or a class if the clone is expanded.

size: -; J: TRBJ2-7; V: TRBV6-5; length: 16; D: TRBD2; CDR3: CASNLGVAGGPHEQYF; DNA: TGTGCCAGCAACCTGGGGGTAGCGGGAGGTCCGCACGAGCAGTACTTC
size: many; J: TRBJ2-1; V: TRBV20-1; length: 15; D: TRBD2; CDR3: CSASDLAGVDNEQFF; DNA: TGCAGTGCTAGTGACCTAGCGGGAGTCGACAATGAGCAGTTCTTC
size: -; J: TRBJ1-5; V: TRBV7-2; length: 12; D: -; CDR3: CASRLGNQPQHF; DNA: TGTGCCAGCAGACTCGGTAATCAGCCCCAGCATTTT
size: few; J: TRBJ2-7; V: TRBV25-1; length: 16; D: TRBD1; CDR3: CASSESRTGGGYEQYF; DNA: TGTGCCAGCAGTGAATCGAGGACAGGGGGCGGGTACGAGCAGTACTTC
size: -; J: TRBJ2-3; V: TRBV28; length: 17; D: TRBD2; CDR3: CASSGTSGSYETDTQYF; DNA: TGTGCCAGCAGTGGGACTAGCGGGTCATACGAGACAGATACGCAGTATTTT
size: -; J: TRBJ2-3; V: TRBV5-4; length: 14; D: -; CDR3: CASSPSRLTDTQYF; DNA: TGTGCCAGCAGCCCTAGCCGGCTCACAGATACGCAGTATTTT
size: few; J: TRBJ2-1; V: TRBV18; length: 15; D: TRBD2; CDR3: CASSSSGNPYNEQFF; DNA: TGTGCCAGCTCGTCTAGCGGGAACCCCTACAATGAGCAGTTCTTC
size: few; J: TRBJ2-1; V: TRBV10-2; length: 16; D: TRBD2; CDR3: CASSESGGGTYNEQFF; DNA: TGCGCCAGCAGTGAGTCTGGGGGGGGAACTTACAATGAGCAGTTCTTC
size: few; J: TRBJ2-5; V: TRBV11-2; length: 15; D: -; CDR3: CASSLGGPRQETQYF; DNA: TGTGCCAGCAGCTTAGGGGGACCGAGACAAGAGACCCAGTACTTC
size: few; J: TRBJ2-7; V: TRBV2; length: 14; D: TRBD2; CDR3: CASSEGTSVYEQYF; DNA: TGTGCCAGCAGTGAAGGGACTAGCGTCTACGAGCAGTACTTC
size: few; J: TRBJ2-7; V: TRBV4-1; length: 14; D: TRBD1; CDR3: CASSYDRGNYEQYF; DNA: TGCGCCAGCAGCTACGACAGGGGGAACTACGAGCAGTACTTC
size: few; J: TRBJ2-2; V: TRBV7-8; length: 14; D: -; CDR3: CASSLGGAPGELFF; DNA: TGTGCCAGCAGCTTAGGAGGGGCCCCCGGGGAGCTGTTTTTT
size: once; J: TRBJ2-1; V: TRBV10-2; length: 13; D: -; CDR3: CASSGSANNEQFF; DNA: TGCGCCAGCAGTGGCAGTGCCAACAATGAGCAGTTCTTC
size: -; J: TRBJ2-3; V: TRBV3-1; length: 19; D: TRBD2; CDR3: CASSQGGLAGVWGTDTQYF; DNA: TGTGCCAGCAGCCAAGGTGGACTAGCGGGAGTATGGGGCACAGATACGCAGTATTTT
size: few; J: TRBJ2-7; V: TRBV20-1; length: 11; D: -; CDR3: CSGVAGNEQYF; DNA: TGCAGCGGAGTGGCGGGGAATGAGCAGTACTTC
size: few; J: TRBJ2-1; V: TRBV10-3; length: 13; D: -; CDR3: CAIAAEPDNEQFF; DNA: TGTGCCATCGCGGCTGAACCTGACAATGAGCAGTTCTTC
size: many; J: TRBJ2-3; V: TRBV5-1; length: 17; D: TRBD2; CDR3: CASSFTSGMRGTDTQYF; DNA: TGCGCCAGCAGCTTTACTAGCGGGATGAGGGGCACAGATACGCAGTATTTT
size: few; J: TRBJ2-3; V: TRBV28; length: 15; D: TRBD2; CDR3: CASSPGGVRTDTQYF; DNA: TGTGCCAGCAGCCCGGGGGGGGTGAGGACAGATACGCAGTATTTT
size: -; J: TRBJ2-4; V: TRBV9; length: 18; D: TRBD1; CDR3: CASSVSDPLWDSKNIQYF; DNA: TGTGCCAGCAGCGTATCGGACCCGCTATGGGACAGCAAAAACATTCAGTACTTC
size: many; J: TRBJ2-2; V: TRBV6-6; length: 16; D: TRBD2; CDR3: CASSYISGRNAGELFF; DNA: TGTGCCAGCAGTTACATCAGCGGGAGGAACGCCGGGGAGCTGTTTTTT
size: -; J: TRBJ2-2; V: TRBV25-1; length: 15; D: -; CDR3: CASSECTISRGELFF; DNA: TGTGCCAGCAGTGAATGCACTATTTCTAGGGGGGAGCTGTTTTTT
size: -; J: TRBJ1-1; V: TRBV5-6; length: 16; D: TRBD1; CDR3: CASSLTQPGTATEAFF; DNA: TGTGCCAGCAGCCTGACCCAACCCGGGACAGCTACTGAAGCTTTCTTT
size: few; J: TRBJ1-1; V: TRBV12-3/TRBV12-4; length: 15; D: -; CDR3: CASRTYLVSNTEAFF; DNA: TGTGCCAGCAGGACCTACCTTGTATCAAACACTGAAGCTTTCTTT
size: -; J: TRBJ2-6; V: TRBV28; length: 15; D: -; CDR3: CASSPPTSGANVLTF; DNA: TGTGCCAGCAGTCCCCCCACCTCTGGGGCCAACGTCCTGACTTTC
size: many; J: TRBJ1-2; V: TRBV20-1; length: 12; D: -; CDR3: CSARDSPYGYTF; DNA: TGCAGTGCTAGAGATTCTCCCTATGGCTACACCTTC
size: once; J: TRBJ2-2; V: TRBV13; length: 15; D: -; CDR3: CASSLALGWAGELFF; DNA: TGTGCCAGCAGCTTAGCCCTCGGTTGGGCCGGGGAGCTGTTTTTT
size: -; J: TRBJ2-7; V: TRBV9; length: 14; D: TRBD1; CDR3: CASSSTGAGHEQYF; DNA: TGTGCCAGCAGCTCGACAGGGGCGGGACACGAGCAGTACTTC